Sequencing of this T cell receptor beta chain was carried out in a study of T cell clonality in common variable immunodeficiency. Study outcomes and limitations: CVID subjects had higher TCRbeta clonality than healthy controls, most marked in about a third. Reportedly, TCR beta sequences from common variable immunodeficiency showed fewer deletions and N-nucleotide insertions.

Germline loops: CDR1 SGHDT, CDR2 YYEEEE. The length of the CDR3 is 14 residues. Trimming stripped 1 base from V and 6 bases from J, with 11 bases between. For at least one year, all CVID subjects received replacement immunoglobulin. Many counts were recorded for this clone. The antigen remains unidentified. The read comes to an end 3 residues before the CDR3 does, leaving the germline J gene to fill in the end. Data came from immunoSEQ multiplex PCR; TCRdb stores just in-frame clones and leaves some out. In total the sample includes over 20,000 clones, none of them seen once. The sequence derives from a human donor with common variable immunodeficiency. J is TRBJ2-1 and V is TRBV5-6, with a possible D match to TRBD2 (6 bases). The sequenced sample consisted of peripheral blood mononuclear cells. CDR3 bases read: TGTGCCAGCAGCTTGAGGGGAGGTGGCAATGAG. Protein: CASSLRGGGNE. From start to end, the CDR3 is CASSLRGGGNEQFF. Supplemented by reference TRBV5-6 and TRBJ2-1, the full variable domain reads DAGVTQSPTHLIKTRGQQVTLRCSPKSGHDTVSWYQQALGQGPQFIFQYYEEEERQRGNFPDRFSGHQFPNYSSELNVNALLLGDSALYLCASSLRGGGNEQFFGPGTRLTVL.